This TCR beta chain was found in a study of blood T cell repertoires in COVID-19. In the study overall: Samples representing acute and convalescent COVID-19 were sourced from the United States, Italy and Spain. T cells, B-cell-depleted T cells, or PBMCs provided the cDNA or gDNA that served as material.

In the original processing: Estimates of nucleated cell counts were drawn from the amplification of reference gene primers. Clones were read by immunoSEQ multiplex PCR, and TCRdb kept only the in-frame ones, dropping some. The V and J calls and the clone size are those of that table, but D and trimming were determined from the DNA. The sample records about 70,000 clones, about 80% being singletons. The V end lost 5 bases, the J end lost 5 bases, and 13 bases lay between the germline ends. CDR3 length: 13 amino acids. Germline V lookup: CDR1 SGHTA, CDR2 FQGNSA. The sequencing sample was made of peripheral blood. This TCR came from a man aged 65 to 79 who had recovered from COVID-19. The V and J genes are TRBV7-2 and TRBJ2-7; D possibly corresponds to TRBD1 (6 bases). CDR3 sequence reads: CASSAQQGNEQYF. The CDR3 DNA reads as TGTGCCAGCAGCGCTCAACAGGGAAACGAGCAGTACTTC.